The 25 T cell receptor beta chains given below trace back to one sample, sequenced in a study of blood T cells in healthy people across ages. Together with a sample-barcoded 5' primer, a J-beta primer mix was included in a second PCR lasting about 7 to 12 cycles. Each CDR3 protein is one row after TCRdb ran MiXCR on the 5' RACE reads. This sample has roughly 900,000 distinct CDR3 sequences, with approximately 49% found just once. Input material: blood. The receptors stem from a man aged 30 to 45 in good health.

The gene calls are TRBV10-3 and TRBJ2-7; D may correspond to TRBD1 or TRBD2 (5 bases each). The germline V gene has CDR1 ENHRY and CDR2 SYGVKD. V dropped 4 bases and J dropped 2 bases, with 12 bases sitting between them. The CDR3 has 14 amino acids. CDR3 nucleotides: TGTGCCATCAGTGTCGAGGGGACGCCCTACGAGCAGTACTTC. Its protein is CAISVEGTPYEQYF.

J is TRBJ1-5 and V is TRBV10-3; unclear D gene. The CDR3 has 15 residues. The V and J ends lost 2 bases and 0 bases respectively, with 8 bases between them. In germline, CDR1 is ENHRY, CDR2 SYGVKD. In DNA, the CDR3 is TGTGCCATCAGTGAGAACGGAGATAGCAATCAGCCCCAGCATTTT. This sequence encodes CAISENGDSNQPQHF.

This chain links TRBV6-6 with TRBJ1-2; no definite D call. CDR1 is MNHNY and CDR2 is SVGAGI in the germline V gene (reference sequence). This CDR3 is 16 amino acids long. V was pared by 8 bases and J by 5 bases, with 24 bases between. The DNA for the CDR3 is TGTGCCAGCTACCCTGCTGACAAACGAAAGTGGTATGGCTACACCTTC. It is translated as CASYPADKRKWYGYTF.

The chain joins TRBV9 to TRBJ2-1, with 7 bases lining up with TRBD1. There are 16 residues in the CDR3. Germline V CDR1 and CDR2: SGDLS, YYNGEE. V dropped 0 bases and J dropped 6; count of bases not matched to a gene: 9. The CDR3 region is CASSVDKGAQVNEQFF. The DNA of the CDR3 is TGTGCCAGCAGCGTAGATAAGGGGGCTCAGGTCAATGAGCAGTTCTTC.

Points on this clonotype: One base away lies a much larger clone, so this may be a sequencing read error. This chain links TRBV3-1 with TRBJ2-3; D might be TRBD1 or TRBD2, each matching 5 bases. Germline V lookup: CDR1 LGHDT, CDR2 YNNKEL (reference sequence). CDR3 length: 14 amino acids. The CDR3 loop is CASSPGTSTDMQYF. CDR3 in DNA: TGTGCCAGCAGTCCCGGGACCAGCACAGATATGCAGTATTTT.

This clonotype was found a few times. J is TRBJ2-6 and V is TRBV7-2; possible D gene TRBD1, 6 bases. The CDR3 length is 17 residues. CDR1 SGHTA and CDR2 FQGNSA come from the germline V gene. Deletions cut 2 bases from V and 2 bases from J, with 13 bases between. CDR3 sequence: CASSLRVSGAGANVLTF. The CDR3 nucleotides are TGTGCCAGCAGCTTAAGGGTGTCAGGGGCTGGGGCCAACGTCCTGACTTTC. Full variable domain (remainder filled in from reference TRBV7-2 and TRBJ2-6): GAGVSQSPSNKVTEKGKDVELRCDPISGHTALYWYRQSLGQGLEFLIYFQGNSAPDKSGLPSDRFSAERTGGSVSTLTIQRTQQEDSAVYLCASSLRVSGAGANVLTFGAGSRLTVL.

This chain joins TRBV28 and TRBJ1-6; D is perhaps TRBD1 (5 bases). The ends were cut back, 4 bases at V and 8 bases at J, with 15 bases in the middle. Germline CDR1 reads MDHEN; CDR2 reads SYDVKM. The CDR3 has 15 amino acids. CDR3 sequence reads: CASSSYPGSYSPLHF. The CDR3 region has the DNA TGTGCCAGCAGTTCCTACCCAGGGTCCTATTCACCCCTCCACTTT.

The chain combines TRBV4-2 with TRBJ2-3, with 8 bases that match TRBD2. The CDR3 totals 15 residues. Germline V CDR1 and CDR2: LGHNA, YNFKEQ. The V and J ends lost 0 bases and 5 bases, in that order; junction bases with no gene match: 4. The CDR3 here is CASSQEKRGIDTQYF. In nucleotides, the CDR3 is TGTGCCAGCAGCCAAGAAAAGCGGGGGATAGATACGCAGTATTTT.

This chain uses TRBV28 with TRBJ1-5; D ambiguous. Trimming shortened V by 5 bases and J by 0 bases, and 14 bases separated the two germline ends. The CDR3 is 16 amino acids. Germline V gene sequence: CDR1 MDHEN, CDR2 SYDVKM. CDR3 nucleotide sequence: TGTGCCAGCAGTCCACGGGCGAGTATTAGCAATCAGCCCCAGCATTTT. Translation: CASSPRASISNQPQHF. The complete variable domain, with remaining parts taken from reference TRBV28 and TRBJ1-5, reads DVKVTQSSRYLVKRTGEKVFLECVQDMDHENMFWYRQDPGLGLRLIYFSYDVKMKEKGDIPEGYSVSREKKERFSLILESASTNQTSMYLCASSPRASISNQPQHFGDGTRLSIL.

This clonotype was found many times. The chain couples TRBV7-8 to TRBJ1-4; D is possibly TRBD1 (5 bases). Trimming took 4 bases from V and 8 from J, leaving 17 bases between them. The CDR3 spans 15 residues. Looked up from germline, CDR1 is SGHVS and CDR2 is FQNEAQ. The CDR3 nucleotides are TGTGCCAGCAGCTCGGAACGGGGGTTGACGGAAAAACTGTTTTTT. It specifies CASSSERGLTEKLFF. Variable domain in full (rest from reference TRBV7-8 and TRBJ1-4): GAGVSQSPRYKVAKRGQDVALRCDPISGHVSLFWYQQALGQGPEFLTYFQNEAQLDKSGLPSDRFFAERPEGSVSTLKIQRTQQEDSAVYLCASSSERGLTEKLFFGSGTQLSVL.

The chain couples TRBV3-1 to TRBJ2-4; D possibly uses TRBD1 or TRBD2 (5 bases each). Deletions cut 4 bases from V and 0 bases from J, with 19 bases between. Germline lookup yields CDR1 LGHDT and CDR2 YNNKEL (reference sequence). The CDR3 loop spans 18 amino acids. CDR3 in DNA: TGTGCCAGCAGCCTACATTCCGGGACGGGCCTAGCCAAAAACATTCAGTACTTC. Amino acids: CASSLHSGTGLAKNIQYF.

The chain carries TRBV5-1 and TRBJ2-3, with D tentatively TRBD1 (6 bases). The germline V gene encodes CDR1 SGHRS and CDR2 YFSETQ. V dropped 2 bases and J dropped 4 bases, with 14 bases sitting between them. The CDR3 loop spans 15 amino acids. CDR3 in amino acids: CASSLTGSSADTQYF. CDR3 nucleotides: TGCGCCAGCAGCTTAACAGGGTCCTCCGCAGATACGCAGTATTTT. Full variable domain (remainder filled in from reference TRBV5-1 and TRBJ2-3): KAGVTQTPRYLIKTRGQQVTLSCSPISGHRSVSWYQQTPGQGLQFLFEYFSETQRNKGNFPGRFSGRQFSNSRSEMNVSTLELGDSALYLCASSLTGSSADTQYFGPGTRLTVL.

Only a few counts were recorded for this clonotype. V is TRBV12-3 or TRBV12-4 and J is TRBJ1-2; possibly TRBD1 for D (5 bases). The V gene lost 6 bases and the J gene lost 7 bases, with 18 bases spanning the gap. CDR3 length equals 14 residues. In nucleotides, the CDR3 is TGTGCCAGCAGACGCAGTAATCAGGGCTCTGGCTACACCTTC. Its translation is CASRRSNQGSGYTF.

This clonotype was seen more than once but under ten times. The genes are TRBV21-1 and TRBJ1-5. TRBV21-1 is noted as a pseudogene. This CDR3 contains 16 residues. CDR3 nucleotides: TGTGCCAGCAGCCCTCAAGGGCAATATAGCAATCAGCCCCAGCATTTT. Translation gives CASSPQGQYSNQPQHF.

DNA for the CDR3: TGCGCCAGCAGCCAAGATTTTAGCGGGGCGATGATTTACAATGAGCAGTTCTTC. Protein sequence: CASSQDFSGAMIYNEQFF. The chain recombines TRBV4-1 with TRBJ2-1, with 8 bases that match TRBD2. V was clipped by 0 bases and J by 4 bases; unmatched bases: 11. Germline values: CDR1 MGHRA, CDR2 YSYEKL. The length of the CDR3 is 18 residues.

In its sample, this clonotype was seen a few times. This sequence joins TRBV11-2 and TRBJ2-1; D uncertain. V lost 5 bases and J 1 base, leaving 18 bases between the germline ends. Per the germline V gene, CDR1 is SGHAT and CDR2 is FQNNGV. The CDR3 spans 17 residues. The CDR3 DNA reads as TGTGCCAGCAGCCGGCGACGTCCGATCGGTTCCTACAATGAGCAGTTCTTC. Encoded protein: CASSRRRPIGSYNEQFF. Using reference TRBV11-2 and TRBJ2-1 for the parts outside the CDR3, the full variable domain is EAGVAQSPRYKIIEKRQSVAFWCNPISGHATLYWYQQILGQGPKLLIQFQNNGVVDDSQLPKDRFSAERLKGVDSTLKIQPAKLEDSAVYLCASSRRRPIGSYNEQFFGPGTRLTVL.

The chain carries TRBV5-1 and TRBJ2-3, with a weak D call TRBD2 (6 bases). The V gene lost 4 bases and the J gene lost 8 bases, with 17 bases spanning the gap. The germline CDR1 and CDR2 sequences are SGHRS and YFSETQ. The CDR3 is made up of 14 amino acids. DNA of the CDR3: TGCGCCAGCAGCCCCTCGGAGGGGACCGGTACGCAGTATTTT. This encodes CASSPSEGTGTQYF.

Only a few counts were recorded for this clonotype. The DNA of the CDR3 is TGTGCCTGGAGTGAGGGACAGGGCGGTTCACCCCTCCACTTT. It encodes CAWSEGQGGSPLHF. The genes are TRBV30 and TRBJ1-6, with 9 positions matching TRBD1. The germline V gene encodes CDR1 GTSNPN and CDR2 SVGIG (reference sequence). V gave up 1 base and J gave up 9 bases; unmatched junction bases: 4. This CDR3 has 14 amino acids.

The chain combines TRBV6-2 or TRBV6-3 with TRBJ2-3, with 8 bases that match TRBD1. The CDR3 loop spans 20 amino acids. The germline CDR1 and CDR2 sequences are MNHEY and SVGEGT. Trimming at V came to 4 bases and at J to 2 bases, leaving 20 bases not matched to a gene. CDR3 nucleotides: TGTGCCAGCAGTTTTCGGGGGACAGGAAAATCGATGAGACTCACAGATACGCAGTATTTT. Protein sequence: CASSFRGTGKSMRLTDTQYF.

This clonotype was seen at least ten times. The chain recombines TRBV6-4 with TRBJ2-1, with 7 bases matching TRBD2. Germline CDR1 MRHNA, CDR2 SNTAGT. Trimming removed 3 bases from V and 0 bases from J; junction bases left unmatched: 5. The CDR3 is made up of 16 amino acids. The CDR3 loop reads CASSDLGGSSYNEQFF. In DNA form, the CDR3 reads TGTGCCAGCAGTGATTTGGGCGGGAGCTCCTACAATGAGCAGTTCTTC.

This chain uses TRBV6-6 with TRBJ2-1; 15 bases align to TRBD2. Germline V gene data show CDR1 as MNHNY and CDR2 as SVGAGI (reference sequence). Trimming took 10 bases from V and 10 from J; bases not matched to a gene: 5. This CDR3 contains 13 residues. CDR3 protein: CAILGLAGGEQFF. For the CDR3, the DNA is TGTGCCATACTTGGACTAGCGGGGGGGGAGCAGTTCTTC.

The chain employs TRBV6-2 or TRBV6-3 and TRBJ2-1; D gene unclear. The CDR3 has 13 amino acids. Germline CDR1 reads MNHEY; CDR2 reads SVGEGT. Trimming removed 4 bases at V and 4 bases at J, with 8 bases between. The CDR3 DNA follows: TGTGCCAGCAGTTGGACCTATTACAATGAGCAGTTCTTC. Translation: CASSWTYYNEQFF.

The V and J genes are TRBV6-1 and TRBJ2-3, with D unclear. V dropped 3 bases and J dropped 6 bases, with 4 bases sitting between them. The CDR3 contains 11 residues. The germline V gene encodes CDR1 MNHNS and CDR2 SASEGT. The CDR3 region is CASSDDDTQYF. The CDR3 DNA follows: TGTGCCAGCAGTGACGACGATACGCAGTATTTT.

The rearrangement uses TRBV6-2 or TRBV6-3 and TRBJ2-4; 11 positions agree with TRBD2. CDR3 length: 16 residues. Germline V lookup: CDR1 MNHEY, CDR2 SVGEGT. Losses at the gene ends were 6 bases for V and 0 bases for J; bases not matched to a gene: 4. Here the CDR3 reads CASRLAGALAKNIQYF. The CDR3 region has the DNA TGTGCCAGCAGACTAGCGGGGGCGCTAGCCAAAAACATTCAGTACTTC.

This clonotype was picked up a small number of times. This chain joins TRBV7-2 and TRBJ2-5; 10 bases are a match to TRBD2. V trimming: 1 base; J trimming: 11 bases; junction bases outside the gene matches: 19. The CDR3 loop spans 18 amino acids. Germline CDR1 SGHTA, CDR2 FQGNSA. CDR3 nucleotides: TGTGCCAGCAGCTTAGAGGTCTTGGGTGGACTAGCGGTCAGAGAGCAGTACTTC. It codes for CASSLEVLGGLAVREQYF.